A selection of T cell receptor beta chains follows, all from one sample in a study of identical twins. From the 5' RACE reads, TCRdb called clonotypes with MiXCR, one entry per CDR3 protein. The sample includes around 100,000 distinct CDR3 sequences, 5.9% of them seen just once. Sequenced sample: memory T cells sorted from blood. The receptor source for this set is a woman between 50 and 59 years old in good health. Both conserved end residues are part of each CDR3. Each record gives: V gene, CDR3 length, CDR3 protein.

TRBV7-8,15,CASSYEAVGNQPQHF
TRBV12-3/TRBV12-4,17,CASKNLAGEIVEETQYF
TRBV6-4,16,CASSSISGRAPNEQFF
TRBV6-1,14,CASSPQQVSYEQYF
TRBV18,16,CASSPQGLAGDGQQFF
TRBV5-1,15,CASSLAGKVGTEAFF
TRBV6-4,14,CASSSQGWTGELFF
TRBV20-1,11,CSASAYNEQFF
TRBV12-3/TRBV12-4,15,CASRQAGGRRTEAFF
TRBV19,16,CASLRRGQGSRNTIYF
TRBV4-1,16,CASSQGGLAAAGELFF
TRBV10-3,14,CAISESRQPNEQFF
TRBV25-1,14,CASAESGGADEQYF
TRBV18,11,CASSKLGELFF
TRBV6-1,14,CASKLGLEPNIQYF
TRBV6-5,15,CASTSGTPRTDTQYF
TRBV20-1,15,CSARPGLANTGELFF
TRBV12-3/TRBV12-4,15,CASSPTSASYNEQFF
TRBV4-1,14,CASSPGHPKYEQYF
TRBV3-1,14,CASSQVRGQSPLHF
TRBV29-1,12,CSVGGGTGELFF
TRBV5-1,15,CASSWGDRKGEKLFF
TRBV5-1,17,CASSSRPGIGGQETQYF
TRBV5-1,14,CASSLVGGEETQYF
TRBV24-1,13,CATGGINNQPQHF
TRBV19,15,CASSTQTGMDYGYTF
TRBV7-8,15,CASSSKLAATDTQYF
TRBV6-6,15,CASSYPQGDNYGYTF
TRBV10-3,13,CAISEDLANGYTF
TRBV12-3/TRBV12-4,11,CASSSLGTQYF
TRBV20-1,14,CSAPGLAGLETQYF
TRBV28,15,CASSQYPSSYNEQFF
TRBV24-1,20,CATSDHGTSGILPDTGELFF
TRBV28,15,CASNQQREGGDTQYF
TRBV21-1,17,CASSRGHYPGHTDTQYF
TRBV11-3,15,CASSETGPTNEKLFF
TRBV19,17,CASSRGPLTQQQETQYF
TRBV6-1,13,CASSESLNTEAFF
TRBV30,14,CAWSTVGYQGEQFF